Presented here are 18 T cell receptor beta chains from one specimen sequenced in a study of blood T cell repertoires in COVID-19 (TCRdb year 2020). Library preparation was by the immunoSEQ multiplex PCR assay. Not all clones reach the TCRdb copy of this immuneACCESS table, which keeps in-frame sequences only. Checked studies attribute under half of the gap to unresolved V genes and leave the rest unexplained. This sample gives about 73,000 clones in total; about four fifths of them show up just once. 4% to 5% of the sample rests with the top ten. Source material: peripheral blood. These receptors came from a woman aged 55-69 years with acute or convalescent COVID-19.

The V gene is TRBV28, the J gene TRBJ1-2; tentative D call: TRBD1 (6 bases). Per the germline V gene, CDR1 is MDHEN and CDR2 is SYDVKM. Between the trimmed V and J ends, which lost 3 bases and 1 base, there was a span of 12 bases. This CDR3 is 15 amino acids long. This CDR3 reads CASSFQTGSNYGYTF. CDR3 bases: TGTGCCAGCAGTTTCCAGACAGGAAGTAACTATGGCTACACCTTC.

Many counts were recorded for this clone. This chain uses TRBV15 with TRBJ1-4; D gene unclear. Germline V CDR1 and CDR2: LNHNV, YYDKDF (reference sequence). Trimming shortened V by 1 base and J by 0 bases, and 9 bases separated the two germline ends. The CDR3 length is 16 residues. CDR3 DNA: TGTGCCACCAGCAGAGCCAGCAGGTCAACTAATGAAAAACTGTTTTTT. Amino acid sequence: CATSRASRSTNEKLFF.

The rearrangement uses TRBV7-9 and TRBJ1-5, with D maybe TRBD1 (5 bases). Germline V gene data show CDR1 as SEHNR and CDR2 as FQNEAQ (reference sequence). Trimming stripped 6 bases from V and 0 bases from J, with 12 bases between. The CDR3 runs to 15 residues. The DNA of the CDR3 is TGTGCCAGCAGAAGCAGGGCTTTTAGCAATCAGCCCCAGCATTTT. Translating it yields CASRSRAFSNQPQHF.

The V and J genes are TRBV10-3 and TRBJ2-7; tentative D call: TRBD2 (6 bases). With 2 bases removed from V and 3 bases from J, the gap between germline ends came to 11 bases. Germline V gene data show CDR1 as ENHRY and CDR2 as SYGVKD. This CDR3 comprises 14 residues. The CDR3 DNA follows: TGTGCCATCAGTGAGGTATCGGGGGTCTACGAGCAGTACTTC. It is translated as CAISEVSGVYEQYF.

The chain couples TRBV15 to TRBJ1-1, with a weak D call TRBD1 (5 bases). Per germline, CDR1 LNHNV and CDR2 YYDKDF (reference sequence). This CDR3 comprises 14 residues. The ends were cut back, 2 bases at V and 4 bases at J, with 11 bases in the middle. The CDR3 DNA is TGTGCCACCAGCAGATCGCGGGGGGGCACTGAAGCTTTCTTT. As protein: CATSRSRGGTEAFF.

The J gene is TRBJ1-3, the V gene TRBV5-1; D unresolved. Trimming left V 5 bases short and J 0 bases short, with 6 bases between. CDR1 SGHRS and CDR2 YFSETQ come from the germline V gene. The CDR3 spans 13 residues. The CDR3 DNA follows: TGCGCCAGCAGTGAGAGCTCTGGAAACACCATATATTTT. Amino acids: CASSESSGNTIYF.

This rearrangement joins TRBV28 to TRBJ1-6; D may be TRBD1 (6 bases). In germline, CDR1 is MDHEN, CDR2 SYDVKM. V gave up 6 bases and J gave up 7 bases, with 19 bases separating them. The CDR3 consists of 16 residues. DNA of the CDR3: TGTGCCAGCAGAATCAGGGGAAGGGGCGTGAATTCACCCCTCCACTTT. The encoded protein is CASRIRGRGVNSPLHF.

The gene calls are TRBV15 and TRBJ1-1; tentative D call: TRBD1 (5 bases). The CDR3 sequence is 14 residues long. The germline V gene has CDR1 LNHNV and CDR2 YYDKDF (reference sequence). The ends were cut back, 5 bases at V and 0 bases at J, with 10 bases in the middle. The CDR3 is CATSAWGVNTEAFF. In nucleotides, the CDR3 is TGTGCCACCAGCGCTTGGGGGGTGAACACTGAAGCTTTCTTT.

The chain uses TRBV29-1 and TRBJ1-1, with TRBD1 matching 9 bases. CDR1 and CDR2 (germline): SQVTM, ANQGSEA. The CDR3 sequence is 12 residues long. V lost 2 bases to trimming and J lost 8 bases; unmatched junction nucleotides: 3. CDR3 DNA: TGCAGCGTTGAACGGGACAGGGCCGAAGCTTTCTTT. Its protein product is CSVERDRAEAFF. Combining the CDR3 with reference TRBV29-1 and TRBJ1-1 gives the whole variable domain SAVISQKPSRDICQRGTSLTIQCQVDSQVTMMFWYRQQPGQSLTLIATANQGSEATYESGFVIDKFPISRPNLTFSTLTVSNMSPEDSSIYLCSVERDRAEAFFGQGTRLTVV.

The chain uses TRBV18 and TRBJ1-1; no firm D call. The CDR3 is 13 residues long. With 5 bases removed from V and 1 base from J, the gap between germline ends came to 8 bases. From germline, CDR1 is KGHSH and CDR2 LQKENI. DNA of the CDR3: TGTGCCAGCTCAGCGAGAAAGAACACTGAAGCTTTCTTT. Its protein product is CASSARKNTEAFF.

The chain carries TRBV29-1 and TRBJ1-1; D gene unclear. V shed 7 bases and J shed 6 bases, with 12 bases lying between them. The CDR3 runs to 11 residues. Germline V CDR1 and CDR2: SQVTM, ANQGSEA. The CDR3 loop reads CSGGSRAEAFF. The CDR3 region has the DNA TGCAGCGGTGGGTCCCGGGCTGAAGCTTTCTTT. The full variable domain, completed using reference TRBV29-1 and TRBJ1-1, is SAVISQKPSRDICQRGTSLTIQCQVDSQVTMMFWYRQQPGQSLTLIATANQGSEATYESGFVIDKFPISRPNLTFSTLTVSNMSPEDSSIYLCSGGSRAEAFFGQGTRLTVV.

This clone occurred once. This chain joins TRBV5-1 and TRBJ1-6, with D unclear. Germline CDR1 is SGHRS and CDR2 is YFSETQ. The V end lost 4 bases, the J end lost 11 bases, and 10 bases lay between the germline ends. The CDR3 totals 12 residues. This CDR3 reads CASSQDKPPLHF. The CDR3 coding sequence is TGCGCCAGCAGCCAAGACAAGCCACCCCTCCACTTT.

The V call is TRBV7-2, the J call TRBJ2-6; 8 bases align to TRBD1. CDR3 length equals 18 residues. The J segment lost 0 bases and the V segment lost 4 bases, leaving 8 bases of the junction unmatched. Germline V gene sequence: CDR1 SGHTA, CDR2 FQGNSA. The CDR3 DNA follows: TGTGCCAGCAGCTCTAGACAGGGGTCCTACTCTGGGGCCAACGTCCTGACTTTC. Its protein product is CASSSRQGSYSGANVLTF.

V and J are TRBV11-3 and TRBJ2-5; 8 nucleotides align to TRBD1. With 6 bases clipped from V and 3 bases from J, the junction kept 9 bases outside the gene matches. Per germline, CDR1 SGHNT and CDR2 YENEEA. CDR3 length: 15 residues. CDR3 in amino acids: CASSNTGTGEETQYF. CDR3 DNA sequence: TGTGCCAGCAGTAATACCGGGACAGGAGAAGAGACCCAGTACTTC.

J is TRBJ1-2 and V is TRBV5-1; D gene ambiguous. This CDR3 contains 12 residues. The germline V gene has CDR1 SGHRS and CDR2 YFSETQ. Between the trimmed V and J ends, which lost 2 bases and 6 bases, there was a span of 8 bases. The CDR3 region is CASSLDMDGYTF. The CDR3 DNA is TGCGCCAGCAGCTTAGACATGGATGGCTACACCTTC.

V gene TRBV9 combines with J gene TRBJ2-2; the D gene is possibly TRBD1 (5 bases). The ends were cut back, 1 base at V and 4 bases at J, with 11 bases in the middle. Germline V lookup: CDR1 SGDLS, CDR2 YYNGEE. The CDR3 spans 15 residues. The DNA for the CDR3 is TGTGCCAGCAGCGTATGGGGCGTTAGCACCGGGGAGCTGTTTTTT. Translating it yields CASSVWGVSTGELFF.

The chain employs TRBV27 and TRBJ1-2; TRBD1 matches at 7 bases. Losses at the gene ends were 4 bases for V and 2 bases for J; bases not matched to a gene: 4. The CDR3 consists of 14 residues. Per germline, CDR1 MNHEY and CDR2 SMNVEV (reference sequence). The CDR3 loop is CASSYSTGNYGYTF. DNA of the CDR3: TGTGCCAGCAGTTATTCGACAGGGAACTATGGCTACACCTTC.

The rearrangement uses TRBV13 and TRBJ1-1; D not certain. The CDR3 loop spans 15 amino acids. Germline V lookup: CDR1 PRHDT, CDR2 FYEKMQ (reference sequence). With 1 base removed from V and 1 base from J, the gap between germline ends came to 10 bases. The CDR3 sequence: CASSLDRGWNTEAFF. The CDR3 DNA follows: TGTGCCAGCAGCTTAGATCGGGGATGGAACACTGAAGCTTTCTTT.